This T cell receptor (beta chain) was identified during a study of blood T cell repertoires in COVID-19. The V end lost 3 bases, the J end lost 8 bases, and 19 bases lay between the germline ends. Germline V CDR1 and CDR2: SGHAT, FQNNGV. The CDR3 contains 16 residues. The count of this clone is one. Sequencing used immunoSEQ multiplex PCR; TCRdb keeps in-frame clones, though not all of them. The table includes approximately 210,000 clones, roughly 80% detected once. Those enrolled in Seattle joined during active infection and were followed longitudinally afterward. The rearrangement uses TRBV11-2 and TRBJ1-4, with TRBD1 as a possible D gene (5 bases). The sequencing input was peripheral blood. This clonotype originated in a woman older than 75 with COVID-19, enrolled during active disease. The CDR3 nucleotides are TGTGCCAGCAGCTTTTACGGCTCAGGGAGCGGGGAAAAACTGTTTTTT. Its protein is CASSFYGSGSGEKLFF.